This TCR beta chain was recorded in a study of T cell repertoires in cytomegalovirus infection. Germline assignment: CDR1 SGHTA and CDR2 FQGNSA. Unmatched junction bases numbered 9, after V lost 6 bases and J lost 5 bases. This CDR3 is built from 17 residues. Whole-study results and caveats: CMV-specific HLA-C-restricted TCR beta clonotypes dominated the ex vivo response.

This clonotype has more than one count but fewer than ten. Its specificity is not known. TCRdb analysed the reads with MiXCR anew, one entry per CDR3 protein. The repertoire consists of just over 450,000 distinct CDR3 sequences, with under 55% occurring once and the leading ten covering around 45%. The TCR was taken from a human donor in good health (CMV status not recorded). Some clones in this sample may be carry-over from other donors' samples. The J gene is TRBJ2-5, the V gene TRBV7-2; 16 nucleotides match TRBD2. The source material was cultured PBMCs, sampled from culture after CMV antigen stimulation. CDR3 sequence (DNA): TGTGCCAGCAGGGCGGGACTAGCGGGAGGGCCAGGGGAGACCCAGTACTTC. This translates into CASRAGLAGGPGETQYF.